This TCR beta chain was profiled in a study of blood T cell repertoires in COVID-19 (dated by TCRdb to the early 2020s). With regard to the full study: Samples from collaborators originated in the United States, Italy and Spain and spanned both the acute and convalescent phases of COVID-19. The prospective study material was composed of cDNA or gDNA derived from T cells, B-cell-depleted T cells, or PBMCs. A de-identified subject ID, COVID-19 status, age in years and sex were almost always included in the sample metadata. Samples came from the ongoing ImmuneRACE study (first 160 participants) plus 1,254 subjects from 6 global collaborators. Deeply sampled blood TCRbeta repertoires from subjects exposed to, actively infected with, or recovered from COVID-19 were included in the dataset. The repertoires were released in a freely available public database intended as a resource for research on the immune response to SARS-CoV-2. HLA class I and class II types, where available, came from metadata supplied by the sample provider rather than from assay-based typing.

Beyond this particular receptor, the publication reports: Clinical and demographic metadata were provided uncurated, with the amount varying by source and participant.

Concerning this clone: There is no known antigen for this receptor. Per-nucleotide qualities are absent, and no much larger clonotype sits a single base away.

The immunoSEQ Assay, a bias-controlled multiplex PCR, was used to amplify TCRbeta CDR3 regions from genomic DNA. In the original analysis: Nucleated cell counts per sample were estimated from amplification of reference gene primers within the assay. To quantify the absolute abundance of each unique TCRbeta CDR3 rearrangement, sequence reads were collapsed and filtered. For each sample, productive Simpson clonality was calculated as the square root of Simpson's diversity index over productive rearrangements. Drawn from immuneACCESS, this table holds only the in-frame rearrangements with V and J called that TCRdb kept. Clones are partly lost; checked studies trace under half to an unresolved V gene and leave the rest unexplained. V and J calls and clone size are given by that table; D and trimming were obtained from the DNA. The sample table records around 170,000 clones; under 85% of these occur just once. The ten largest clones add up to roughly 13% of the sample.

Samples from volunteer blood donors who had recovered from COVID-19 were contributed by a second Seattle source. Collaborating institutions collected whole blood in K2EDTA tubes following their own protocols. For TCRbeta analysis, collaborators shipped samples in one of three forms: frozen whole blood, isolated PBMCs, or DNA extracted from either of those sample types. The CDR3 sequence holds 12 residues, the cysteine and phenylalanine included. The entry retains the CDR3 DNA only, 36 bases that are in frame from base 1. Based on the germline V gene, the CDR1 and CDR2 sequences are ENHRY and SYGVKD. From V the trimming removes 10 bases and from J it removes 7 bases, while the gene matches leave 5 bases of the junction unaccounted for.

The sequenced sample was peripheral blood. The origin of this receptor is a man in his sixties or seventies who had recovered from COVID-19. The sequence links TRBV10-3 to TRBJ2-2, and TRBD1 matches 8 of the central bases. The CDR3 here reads CASRGLDGELFF. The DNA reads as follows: TGTGCCAGCAGGGGGCTTGACGGGGAGCTGTTTTTT.